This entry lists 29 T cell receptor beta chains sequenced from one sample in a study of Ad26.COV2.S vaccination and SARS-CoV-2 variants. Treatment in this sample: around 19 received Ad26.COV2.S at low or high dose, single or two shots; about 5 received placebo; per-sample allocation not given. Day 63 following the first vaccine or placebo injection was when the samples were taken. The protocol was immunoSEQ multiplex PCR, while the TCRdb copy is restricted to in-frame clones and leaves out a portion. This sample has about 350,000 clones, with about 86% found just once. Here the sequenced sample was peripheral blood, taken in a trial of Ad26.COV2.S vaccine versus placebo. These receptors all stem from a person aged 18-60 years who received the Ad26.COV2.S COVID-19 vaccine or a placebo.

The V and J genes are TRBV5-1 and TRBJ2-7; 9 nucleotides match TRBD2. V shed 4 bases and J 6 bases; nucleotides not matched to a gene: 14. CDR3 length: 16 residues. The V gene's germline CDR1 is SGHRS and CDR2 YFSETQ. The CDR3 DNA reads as TGCGCCAGCAGCAAGACTAGCGGAATCTTCTCAAGCGAGCAGTACTTC. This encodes CASSKTSGIFSSEQYF.

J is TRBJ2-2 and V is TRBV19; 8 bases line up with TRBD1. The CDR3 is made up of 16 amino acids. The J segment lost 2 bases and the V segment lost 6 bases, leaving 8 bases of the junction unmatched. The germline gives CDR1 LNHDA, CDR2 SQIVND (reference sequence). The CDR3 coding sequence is TGTGCCAGTAGATCCAGGGGGCGGACTAACACCGGGGAGCTGTTTTTT. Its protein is CASRSRGRTNTGELFF.

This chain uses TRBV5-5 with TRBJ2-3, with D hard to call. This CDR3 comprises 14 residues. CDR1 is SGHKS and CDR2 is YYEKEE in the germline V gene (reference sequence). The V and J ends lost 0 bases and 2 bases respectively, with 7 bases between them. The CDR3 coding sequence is TGTGCCAGCAGCTTGGAGAGGTCCACAGATACGCAGTATTTT. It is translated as CASSLERSTDTQYF. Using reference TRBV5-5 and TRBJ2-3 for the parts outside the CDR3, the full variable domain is DAGVTQSPTHLIKTRGQQVTLRCSPISGHKSVSWYQQVLGQGPQFIFQYYEKEERGRGNFPDRFSARQFPNYSSELNVNALLLGDSALYLCASSLERSTDTQYFGPGTRLTVL.

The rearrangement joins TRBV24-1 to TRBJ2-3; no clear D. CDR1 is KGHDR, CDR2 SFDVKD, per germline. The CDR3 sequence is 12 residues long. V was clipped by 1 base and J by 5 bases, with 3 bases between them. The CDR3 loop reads CATSDLGDTQYF. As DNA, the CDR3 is TGTGCCACCAGTGATTTAGGAGATACGCAGTATTTT.

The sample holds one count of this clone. CDR3 amino acids: CASSQDGEERGDFDEQFF. As DNA, the CDR3 is TGCGCCAGCAGCCAAGATGGGGAGGAGCGGGGGGATTTCGATGAGCAGTTCTTC. This chain joins TRBV4-3 and TRBJ2-1, with 9 positions matching TRBD2. Germline CDR1 reads LGHNA; CDR2 reads YSLEER. With V trimmed by 0 bases and J by 8 bases, 14 bases remained unmatched. This CDR3 has 18 residues.

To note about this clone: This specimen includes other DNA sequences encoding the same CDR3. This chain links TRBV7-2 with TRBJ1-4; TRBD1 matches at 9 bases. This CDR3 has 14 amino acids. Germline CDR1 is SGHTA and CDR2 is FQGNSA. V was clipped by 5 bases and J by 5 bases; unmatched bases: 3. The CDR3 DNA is TGTGCCAGCAGCCCGGACAGGGGAAATGAAAAACTGTTTTTT. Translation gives CASSPDRGNEKLFF.

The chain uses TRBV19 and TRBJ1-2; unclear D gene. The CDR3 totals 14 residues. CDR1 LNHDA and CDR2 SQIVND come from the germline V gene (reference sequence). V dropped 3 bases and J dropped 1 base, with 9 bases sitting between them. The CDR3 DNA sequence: TGTGCCAGTAGTATCGGACGGGATAACTATGGCTACACCTTC. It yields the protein CASSIGRDNYGYTF.

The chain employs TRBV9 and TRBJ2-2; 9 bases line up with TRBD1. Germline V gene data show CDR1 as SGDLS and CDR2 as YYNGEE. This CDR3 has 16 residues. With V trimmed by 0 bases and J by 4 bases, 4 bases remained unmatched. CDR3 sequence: CASSVGGTGSTGELFF. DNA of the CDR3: TGTGCCAGCAGCGTAGGTGGGACAGGGTCCACCGGGGAGCTGTTTTTT. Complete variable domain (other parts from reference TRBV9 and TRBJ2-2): DSGVTQTPKHLITATGQRVTLRCSPRSGDLSVYWYQQSLDQGLQFLIQYYNGEERAKGNILERFSAQQFPDLHSELNLSSLELGDSALYFCASSVGGTGSTGELFFGEGSRLTVL.

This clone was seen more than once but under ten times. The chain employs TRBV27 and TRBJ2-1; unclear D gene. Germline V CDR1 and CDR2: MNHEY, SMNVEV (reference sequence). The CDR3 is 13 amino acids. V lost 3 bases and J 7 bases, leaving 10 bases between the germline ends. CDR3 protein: CASSFLGGNEQFF. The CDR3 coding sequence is TGTGCCAGCAGTTTTTTAGGTGGGAATGAGCAGTTCTTC.

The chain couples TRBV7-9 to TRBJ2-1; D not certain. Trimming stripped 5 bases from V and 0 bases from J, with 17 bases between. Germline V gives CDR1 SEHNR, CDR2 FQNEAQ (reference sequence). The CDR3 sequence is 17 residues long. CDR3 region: CASSPLLTESSYNEQFF. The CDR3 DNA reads TGTGCCAGCAGCCCCCTTCTAACGGAGAGCTCCTACAATGAGCAGTTCTTC.

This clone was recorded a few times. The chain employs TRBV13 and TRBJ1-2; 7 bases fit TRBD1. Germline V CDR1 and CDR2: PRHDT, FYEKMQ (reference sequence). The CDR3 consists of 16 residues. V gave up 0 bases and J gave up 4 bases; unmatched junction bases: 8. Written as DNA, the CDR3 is TGTGCCAGCAGCTTAGGAGCCACAGGGGAAGGCTATGGCTACACCTTC. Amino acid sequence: CASSLGATGEGYGYTF.

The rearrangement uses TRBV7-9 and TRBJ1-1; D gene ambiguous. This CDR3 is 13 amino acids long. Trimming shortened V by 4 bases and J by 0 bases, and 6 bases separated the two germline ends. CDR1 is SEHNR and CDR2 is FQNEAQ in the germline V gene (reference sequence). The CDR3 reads CASSWYMNTEAFF. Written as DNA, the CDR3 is TGTGCCAGCAGCTGGTATATGAACACTGAAGCTTTCTTT.

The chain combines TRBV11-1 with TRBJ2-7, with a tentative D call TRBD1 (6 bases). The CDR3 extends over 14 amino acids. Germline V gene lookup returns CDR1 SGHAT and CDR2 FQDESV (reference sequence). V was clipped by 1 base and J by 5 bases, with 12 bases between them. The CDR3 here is CASSLGGHADEQYF. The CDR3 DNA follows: TGTGCCAGCAGCTTAGGGGGGCACGCTGACGAGCAGTACTTC.

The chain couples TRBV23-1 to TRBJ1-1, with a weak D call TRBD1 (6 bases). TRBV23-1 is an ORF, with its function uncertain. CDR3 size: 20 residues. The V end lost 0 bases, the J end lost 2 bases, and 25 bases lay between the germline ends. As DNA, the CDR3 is TGCGCCAGCAGTCAATCATTTAGACGAAAGGGGGGTGGGACAAACACTGAAGCTTTCTTT. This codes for CASSQSFRRKGGGTNTEAFF.

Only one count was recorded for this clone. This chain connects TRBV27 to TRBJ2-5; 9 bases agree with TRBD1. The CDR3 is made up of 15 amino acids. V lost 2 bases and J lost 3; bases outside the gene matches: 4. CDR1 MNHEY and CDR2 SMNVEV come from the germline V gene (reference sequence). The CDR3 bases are TGTGCCAGCAGTTTAAAGAGACAGGGGGAAGAGACCCAGTACTTC. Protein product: CASSLKRQGEETQYF.

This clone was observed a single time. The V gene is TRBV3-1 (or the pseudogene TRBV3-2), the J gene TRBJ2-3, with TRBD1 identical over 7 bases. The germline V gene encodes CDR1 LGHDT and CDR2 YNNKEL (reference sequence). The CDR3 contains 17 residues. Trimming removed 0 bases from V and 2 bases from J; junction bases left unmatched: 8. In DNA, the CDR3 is TGTGCCAGCAGCCAAGATGACCGGGACAGCTACACAGATACGCAGTATTTT. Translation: CASSQDDRDSYTDTQYF.

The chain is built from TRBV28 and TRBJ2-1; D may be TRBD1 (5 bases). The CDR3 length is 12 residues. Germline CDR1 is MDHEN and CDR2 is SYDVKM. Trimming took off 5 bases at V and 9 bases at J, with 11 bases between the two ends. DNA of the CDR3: TGTGCCAGCAGTGGGGCTCTGCGTGAGCAGTTCTTC. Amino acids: CASSGALREQFF. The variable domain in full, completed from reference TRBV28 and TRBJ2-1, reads DVKVTQSSRYLVKRTGEKVFLECVQDMDHENMFWYRQDPGLGLRLIYFSYDVKMKEKGDIPEGYSVSREKKERFSLILESASTNQTSMYLCASSGALREQFFGPGTRLTVL.

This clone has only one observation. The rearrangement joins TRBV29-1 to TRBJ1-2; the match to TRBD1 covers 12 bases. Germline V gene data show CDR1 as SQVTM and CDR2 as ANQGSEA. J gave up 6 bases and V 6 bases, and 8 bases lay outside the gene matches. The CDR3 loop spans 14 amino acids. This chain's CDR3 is CSVGTGGHSHGYTF. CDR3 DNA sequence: TGCAGCGTAGGGACAGGGGGCCACTCCCATGGCTACACCTTC.

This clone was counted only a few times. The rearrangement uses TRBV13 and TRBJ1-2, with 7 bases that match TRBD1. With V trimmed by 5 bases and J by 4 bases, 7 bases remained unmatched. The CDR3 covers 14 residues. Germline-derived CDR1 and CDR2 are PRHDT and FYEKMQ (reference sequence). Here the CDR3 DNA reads TGTGCCAGCAGCAAACAGGGGAGGGTCTATGGCTACACCTTC. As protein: CASSKQGRVYGYTF.

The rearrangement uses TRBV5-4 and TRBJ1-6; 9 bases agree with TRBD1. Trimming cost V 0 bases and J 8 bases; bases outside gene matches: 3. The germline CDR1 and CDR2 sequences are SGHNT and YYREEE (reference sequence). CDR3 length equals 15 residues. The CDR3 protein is CASSLEGQGHSPLHF. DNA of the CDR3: TGTGCCAGCAGCTTGGAGGGACAGGGCCATTCACCCCTCCACTTT.

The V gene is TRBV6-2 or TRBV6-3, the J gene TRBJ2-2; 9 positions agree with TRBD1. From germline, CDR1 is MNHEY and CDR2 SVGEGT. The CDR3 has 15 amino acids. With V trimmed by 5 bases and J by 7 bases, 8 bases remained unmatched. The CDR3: CASSAGTGFFGELFF. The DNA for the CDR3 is TGTGCCAGCAGTGCCGGGACAGGGTTTTTCGGGGAGCTGTTTTTT.

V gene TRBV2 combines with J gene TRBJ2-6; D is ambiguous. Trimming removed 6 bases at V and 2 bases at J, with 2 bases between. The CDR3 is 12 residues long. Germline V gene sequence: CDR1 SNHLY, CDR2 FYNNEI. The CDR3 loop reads CASRAGANVLTF. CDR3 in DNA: TGTGCCAGCAGGGCTGGGGCCAACGTCCTGACTTTC.

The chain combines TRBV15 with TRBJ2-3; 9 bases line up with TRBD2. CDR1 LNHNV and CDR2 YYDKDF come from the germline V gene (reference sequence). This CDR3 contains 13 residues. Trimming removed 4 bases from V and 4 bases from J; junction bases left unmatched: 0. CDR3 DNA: TGTGCCACCAGCACTAGCGGGGCAGATACGCAGTATTTT. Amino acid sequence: CATSTSGADTQYF.

CDR3 nucleotide sequence: TGTGCCAGCAGCCCTGCGACAGGGGGGAAGTTCGAGCAGTACTTC. Its translation is CASSPATGGKFEQYF. The genes are TRBV7-3 and TRBJ2-7; 9 nucleotides line up with TRBD1. The CDR3 covers 15 residues. Germline lookup yields CDR1 SGHTA and CDR2 FQGTGA. With 5 bases clipped from V and 6 bases from J, the junction kept 11 bases outside the gene matches.

This CDR3 reads CATRMGTANYGYTF. CDR3 nucleotides: TGTGCCACCCGAATGGGGACAGCTAACTATGGCTACACCTTC. The chain joins TRBV19 to TRBJ1-2; 7 positions match TRBD1. Trimming at V came to 10 bases and at J to 0 bases, leaving 8 bases not matched to a gene. Per germline, CDR1 LNHDA and CDR2 SQIVND (reference sequence). CDR3 length: 14 amino acids.

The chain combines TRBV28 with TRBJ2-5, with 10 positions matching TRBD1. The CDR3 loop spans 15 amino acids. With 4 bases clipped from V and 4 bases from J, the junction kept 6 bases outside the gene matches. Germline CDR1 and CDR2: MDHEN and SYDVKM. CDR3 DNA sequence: TGTGCCAGCAGTTCACCGACAGGGGGCTTAGAGACCCAGTACTTC. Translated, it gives CASSSPTGGLETQYF. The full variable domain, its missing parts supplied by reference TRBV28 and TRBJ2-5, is DVKVTQSSRYLVKRTGEKVFLECVQDMDHENMFWYRQDPGLGLRLIYFSYDVKMKEKGDIPEGYSVSREKKERFSLILESASTNQTSMYLCASSSPTGGLETQYFGPGTRLLVL.

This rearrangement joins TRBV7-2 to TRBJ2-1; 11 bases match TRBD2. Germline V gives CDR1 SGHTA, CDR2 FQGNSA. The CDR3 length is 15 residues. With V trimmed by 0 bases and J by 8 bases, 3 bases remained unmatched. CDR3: CASSLASGRVDEQFF. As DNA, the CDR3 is TGTGCCAGCAGCTTAGCTAGCGGGAGGGTCGATGAGCAGTTCTTC.

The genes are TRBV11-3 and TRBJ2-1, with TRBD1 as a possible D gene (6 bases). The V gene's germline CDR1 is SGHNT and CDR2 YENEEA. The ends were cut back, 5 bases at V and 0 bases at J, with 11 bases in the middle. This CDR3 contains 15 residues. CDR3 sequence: CASSVDSTSYNEQFF. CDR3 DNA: TGTGCCAGCAGCGTGGACAGCACCTCCTACAATGAGCAGTTCTTC.

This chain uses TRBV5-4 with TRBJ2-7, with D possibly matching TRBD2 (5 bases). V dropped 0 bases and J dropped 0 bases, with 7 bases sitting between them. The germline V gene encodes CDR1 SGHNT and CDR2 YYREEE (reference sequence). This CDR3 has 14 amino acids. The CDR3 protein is CASSLAGLSYEQYF. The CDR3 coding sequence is TGTGCCAGCAGCTTGGCAGGACTCTCCTACGAGCAGTACTTC.